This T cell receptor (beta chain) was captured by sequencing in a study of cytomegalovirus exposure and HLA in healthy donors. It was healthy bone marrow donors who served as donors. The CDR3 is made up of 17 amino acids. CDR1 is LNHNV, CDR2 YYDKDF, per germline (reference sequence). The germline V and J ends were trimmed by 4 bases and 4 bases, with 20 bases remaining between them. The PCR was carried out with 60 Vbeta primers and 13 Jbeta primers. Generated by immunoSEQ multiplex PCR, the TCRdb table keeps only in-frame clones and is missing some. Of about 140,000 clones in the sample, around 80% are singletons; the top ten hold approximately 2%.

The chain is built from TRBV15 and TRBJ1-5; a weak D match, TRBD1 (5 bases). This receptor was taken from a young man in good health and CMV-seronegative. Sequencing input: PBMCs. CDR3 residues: CATSNLWGLRTNQPQHF. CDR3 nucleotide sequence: TGTGCCACCAGCAACTTATGGGGCCTAAGGACAAATCAGCCCCAGCATTTT.